A single sample is the source of the 15 T cell receptor beta chains below, sequenced in a study of regulatory T cells in long-lasting Graves disease. Relying on iRepertoire HTBI primers and Arm-PCR of CDR3 regions, the team built TCR beta libraries. TCRdb analysed the multiplex PCR reads with MiXCR anew, one entry per CDR3 protein. The sample consists of 300,000 to 500,000 distinct CDR3 sequences, around 20% of them appearing once. The time point here: persistent/refractory GD, antithyroid drugs over 5 years with positive TRAb. The TCR library was made from RNA extracted from PBMCs. Source: peripheral blood mononuclear cells (PBMCs), taken when the disease was refractory, from a patient treated with antithyroid drugs. These receptors all stem from a female donor with Graves disease.

The gene calls are TRBV29-1 and TRBJ2-2, with D maybe TRBD2 (6 bases). The CDR3 loop spans 15 amino acids. Germline V gene lookup returns CDR1 SQVTM and CDR2 ANQGSEA. The V end lost 3 bases, the J end lost 1 base, and 12 bases lay between the germline ends. The CDR3, as DNA: TGCAGCGTTGAGGTCGCGCGGGAGAACACCGGGGAGCTGTTTTTT. As protein: CSVEVARENTGELFF.

This clonotype was recorded many times. CDR3 nucleotide sequence: TGTGCCACCAGTGATTTTGGGAACACTGAAGCTTTCTTT. This sequence encodes CATSDFGNTEAFF. The chain combines TRBV24-1 with TRBJ1-1; D remains ambiguous. The V and J ends lost 1 base and 1 base respectively, with 3 bases between them. CDR1 is KGHDR, CDR2 SFDVKD, per germline. This CDR3 contains 13 residues.

V and J are TRBV9 and TRBJ1-2, with a tentative D call TRBD1 (5 bases). Per germline, CDR1 SGDLS and CDR2 YYNGEE. V was trimmed by 3 bases and J by 0 bases, leaving 21 bases between them. This CDR3 has 18 residues. The CDR3 DNA reads TGTGCCAGCAGCGCCTTGGGGGGAGGGATTACCGCTAACTATGGCTACACCTTC. Encoded protein: CASSALGGGITANYGYTF.

This rearrangement joins TRBV4-3 to TRBJ2-7, with TRBD2 as a possible D gene (5 bases). This CDR3 region has 14 residues. Germline V gives CDR1 LGHNA, CDR2 YSLEER. V was cut by 3 bases and J by 0 bases, with 9 bases left in between. CDR3: CASSQEADSYEQYF. The CDR3 region has the DNA TGCGCCAGCAGCCAGGAAGCGGACTCCTACGAGCAGTACTTC.

The chain links TRBV2 to TRBJ2-2, with 8 bases lining up with TRBD2. The germline CDR1 and CDR2 sequences are SNHLY and FYNNEI. The trim removed 10 bases at V and 4 bases at J, leaving 8 bases unmatched. The CDR3 length is 14 residues. In DNA form, the CDR3 reads TGTGCCACCCGGGGGGGCGCGGGCACCGGGGAGCTGTTTTTT. This translates into CATRGGAGTGELFF. Supplemented by reference TRBV2 and TRBJ2-2, the full variable domain reads EPEVTQTPSHQVTQMGQEVILRCVPISNHLYFYWYRQILGQKVEFLVSFYNNEISEKSEIFDDQFSVERPDGSNFTLKIRSTKLEDSAMYFCATRGGAGTGELFFGEGSRLTVL.

Details on this clonotype: A much larger clone lies a single base off, so this may be a read error. This rearrangement joins TRBV3-1 to TRBJ2-2; no clear D gene. This CDR3 spans 13 amino acids. The germline CDR1 and CDR2 sequences are LGHDT and YNNKEL (reference sequence). V gave up 4 bases and J gave up 3 bases, with 6 bases separating them. DNA for the CDR3: TGTGCCAGCAGCCCTAGAGACACCGGGGAGCTGTTTTTT. This encodes CASSPRDTGELFF.

This clonotype came up many times. The chain carries TRBV30 and TRBJ2-7, with unresolved D. Trimming shortened V by 5 bases and J by 1 base, and 6 bases separated the two germline ends. This CDR3 has 11 residues. CDR1 GTSNPN and CDR2 SVGIG come from the germline V gene (reference sequence). For the CDR3, the DNA is TGTGCCTGGGGTGGATCCTACGAGCAGTACTTC. Translation: CAWGGSYEQYF.

This clonotype appeared many times. The chain recombines TRBV9 with TRBJ2-5; 14 bases agree with TRBD2. This CDR3 has 19 residues. Losses at the gene ends were 0 bases for V and 4 bases for J; bases not matched to a gene: 11. The germline CDR1 and CDR2 sequences are SGDLS and YYNGEE. The CDR3 here is CASSVGLAGGPEGGETQYF. CDR3 in DNA: TGTGCCAGCAGCGTAGGACTAGCGGGAGGGCCGGAGGGAGGAGAGACCCAGTACTTC.

This chain connects TRBV9 to TRBJ1-2, with D possibly matching TRBD1 (5 bases). Germline CDR1 and CDR2: SGDLS and YYNGEE. Trimming stripped 3 bases from V and 2 bases from J, with 11 bases between. The CDR3 covers 14 residues. The CDR3 spells CASSGYPGNYGYTF. DNA of the CDR3: TGTGCCAGCAGCGGCTACCCAGGGAACTATGGCTACACCTTC.

This clonotype has only a few counts. This chain links TRBV25-1 with TRBJ2-6; D possibly corresponds to TRBD1 (6 bases). This CDR3 spans 16 amino acids. The germline V gene encodes CDR1 MGHDK and CDR2 SYGVNS. Trimming left V 5 bases short and J 0 bases short, with 11 bases between. The CDR3 coding sequence is TGTGCCAGCAGTCCAAACAGGGACTCTGGGGCCAACGTCCTGACTTTC. Translating gives CASSPNRDSGANVLTF. Full variable domain (outside the CDR3, taken from reference TRBV25-1 and TRBJ2-6): EADIYQTPRYLVIGTGKKITLECSQTMGHDKMYWYQQDPGMELHLIHYSYGVNSTEKGDLSSESTVSRIRTEHFPLTLESARPSHTSQYLCASSPNRDSGANVLTFGAGSRLTVL.

This clonotype was observed many times. The chain couples TRBV2 to TRBJ2-7, with TRBD2 matching over 7 bases. V was clipped by 8 bases and J by 9 bases; unmatched bases: 10. The CDR3 has 12 amino acids. Germline V gives CDR1 SNHLY, CDR2 FYNNEI. CDR3 bases: TGTGCCAGCTCGCGGGAGTATGCTCGGCAGTACTTC. It translates to CASSREYARQYF.

This clonotype was detected many times. The V and J genes are TRBV28 and TRBJ1-6; D is unresolved. Germline V gives CDR1 MDHEN, CDR2 SYDVKM. This CDR3 has 18 residues. V shed 4 bases and J shed 0 bases, with 16 bases lying between them. CDR3 protein: CASSSPERLSSYNSPLHF. CDR3 nucleotide sequence: TGTGCCAGCAGTTCGCCAGAGAGATTGAGCTCCTATAATTCACCCCTCCACTTT.

In this sample, this clonotype turned up many times. In DNA form, the CDR3 reads TGTGCCAGCAGTTTTTTAAGGGGAGAAGAGACCCAGTACTTC. Protein: CASSFLRGEETQYF. This sequence joins TRBV28 and TRBJ2-5, with D possibly being TRBD1 or TRBD2 (5 bases each). The CDR3 consists of 14 residues. V lost 3 bases and J lost 3, with 11 bases in between. Germline CDR1 and CDR2: MDHEN and SYDVKM.

The table lists this clonotype with a few counts. The V call is TRBV20-1, the J call TRBJ2-7; D is uncertain. Trimming took off 4 bases at V and 0 bases at J, with 7 bases between the two ends. Germline V CDR1 and CDR2: DFQATT, SNEGSKA (reference sequence). The CDR3 contains 12 residues. CDR3 coding DNA: TGCAGTGCTAAGGTCCCCTCCTACGAGCAGTACTTC. Its translation: CSAKVPSYEQYF.

This clonotype was found a few times. The chain has TRBV30 and TRBJ1-1; no firm D call. V lost 4 bases to trimming and J lost 1 base, with 10 bases between them. The germline V gene has CDR1 GTSNPN and CDR2 SVGIG (reference sequence). The CDR3 runs to 13 residues. The CDR3 here is CAWNKHPNTEAFF. DNA for the CDR3: TGTGCCTGGAACAAACACCCGAACACTGAAGCTTTCTTT.